This is a list of T cell receptor beta chains from one sample in a study of OX40 agonist ivuxolimab in advanced cancers. Here immunoSEQ multiplex PCR was the method, and the copy in TCRdb shows in-frame clones only, minus some. The sample holds 18,000 or so clones; around 77% are singletons and the top ten take roughly 24%. This specimen consisted of CD4+ or CD8+ T cells sorted from blood, obtained in a trial of the OX40 agonist ivuxolimab. The receptors were gathered from an adult with an advanced solid tumor such as melanoma, head and neck, liver or kidney cancer. The CDR3 runs from the conserved cysteine through the conserved F or W. Each record gives: CDR3 length, D gene, clone size, V gene, J gene, CDR3 DNA, CDR3 protein. D genes are given only for firm matches. The size entry is marked missing in some rows and otherwise reads once, few, many or a size class.

11,-,once,TRBV9,TRBJ1-1,TGTGCCAGCTCCTCCGGGCCTGAAGCTTTCTTT,CASSSGPEAFF
14,-,-,TRBV5-6,TRBJ1-2,TGTGCCAGCAGCTTGCCGGAGGACAGCTATGGCTACACCTTC,CASSLPEDSYGYTF
15,-,-,TRBV4-3,TRBJ2-7,TGCGCCAGCAGCCAAGATGGACAGCCCTACTACGAGCAGTACTTC,CASSQDGQPYYEQYF
16,-,few,TRBV6-6,TRBJ2-7,TGTGCCAGCAGTTTCTCCCTGAGGCCAGGCTCCTACGAGCAGTACTTC,CASSFSLRPGSYEQYF
12,-,-,TRBV19,TRBJ2-1,TGTGCCAGTAGTGAGTATTACAATGAGCAGTTCTTC,CASSEYYNEQFF
17,TRBD1,-,TRBV2,TRBJ1-1,TGTGCCAGCAGCAGAGGATACCGGGACAGGGAGAACACTGAAGCTTTCTTT,CASSRGYRDRENTEAFF
14,TRBD2,-,TRBV29-1,TRBJ2-7,TGCAGCGTTGAAGTAAAGGGAGGGTACAAGGAGCAGTACTTC,CSVEVKGGYKEQYF
16,-,medium-sized,TRBV7-9,TRBJ1-2,TGTGCCAGCAGCTTACTCCACCGCGAAGGGAACTATGGCTACACCTTC,CASSLLHREGNYGYTF
12,TRBD1,-,TRBV11-3,TRBJ1-1,TGTGCCAGCAGCCACAGGGGATTTTTTTCATCCTTT,CASSHRGFFSSF
13,-,once,TRBV9,TRBJ2-1,TGTGCCAGCAGCGTGACAGATTACAATGAGCAGTTCTTC,CASSVTDYNEQFF
13,-,-,TRBV18,TRBJ1-4,TGTGCCAGCTCACGTCCGCCCCGAGAAAAACTGTTTTTT,CASSRPPREKLFF
14,-,-,TRBV5-6,TRBJ2-7,TGTGCCAGCAGCTTCGCGGGACAGTTCGGGGAGCAGTACTTC,CASSFAGQFGEQYF
15,TRBD1,-,TRBV29-1,TRBJ1-2,TGCAGCGTTGATGGGAGCAGGGGGTCTAACTATGGCTACACCTTC,CSVDGSRGSNYGYTF
13,-,-,TRBV5-6,TRBJ1-2,TGTGCCAGCATCCTTGGCGGGTTTTATGGCTACACCTTC,CASILGGFYGYTF
15,-,-,TRBV9,TRBJ2-3,TGTGCCAGCAGCTCTCGGACAGCTAGCACAGATACGCAGTATTTT,CASSSRTASTDTQYF
15,TRBD2,-,TRBV7-6,TRBJ2-7,TGTGCCAGCAGCTTGTCGACTAGCGGGGGTTCAGAGCAGTACTTC,CASSLSTSGGSEQYF
15,TRBD1,-,TRBV5-1,TRBJ1-5,TGCGCCAGCAGCCCCGGGGACAGGACTAATCAGCCCCAGCATTTT,CASSPGDRTNQPQHF
17,-,-,TRBV6-1,TRBJ1-1,TGTGCCAGCAGTGCAGGTCCTGGAAGGGCCCTGAACACTGAAGCTTTCTTT,CASSAGPGRALNTEAFF
14,-,-,TRBV5-6,TRBJ1-5,TGTGCCAGCAGCCCTGGAATAGGGAATCAGCCCCAGCATTTT,CASSPGIGNQPQHF
15,-,-,TRBV11-2,TRBJ2-5,TGTGCCAGCAGCCAATTAGGGGGGGCAGGGGAGACCCAGTACTTC,CASSQLGGAGETQYF
16,TRBD1,few,TRBV9,TRBJ2-3,TGTGCCAGCAGCGAAACAGGGGGCATGGGGACAGATACGCAGTATTTT,CASSETGGMGTDTQYF
13,-,-,TRBV6-1,TRBJ2-7,TGTGCCAGCACCCCAGGGCTTGGCTACGAGCAGTACTTC,CASTPGLGYEQYF
12,TRBD1,-,TRBV15,TRBJ2-7,TGTGCCACCAGCAGACAGGGGGACGAGCAGTACTTC,CATSRQGDEQYF
15,TRBD1,-,TRBV28,TRBJ2-7,TGTGCCAGCAGTTTAGGGACAGGGTACTCCTACGAGCAGTACTTC,CASSLGTGYSYEQYF
14,-,-,TRBV5-1,TRBJ2-5,TGCGCCAGCAGCTTGGAGTCCCGGCAAGAGACCCAGTACTTC,CASSLESRQETQYF
16,-,once,TRBV5-6,TRBJ1-2,TGTGCCAGCAGCTTGGCATCGGGGGACGCCAGCTATGGCTACACCTTC,CASSLASGDASYGYTF
15,TRBD1,few,TRBV15,TRBJ2-7,TGTGCCACCAGCACCTCGGGACAGTTAGACAACGAGCAGTACTTC,CATSTSGQLDNEQYF
17,TRBD2,-,TRBV11-2,TRBJ2-3,TGTGCCAGCAGCCCCCGGAGCGGGGGTCTCCTCGCAGATACGCAGTATTTT,CASSPRSGGLLADTQYF
16,-,-,TRBV7-9,TRBJ2-1,TGTGCCAGCAGCGCAGCGCCGGGACTCCCTTACAATGAGCAGTTCTTC,CASSAAPGLPYNEQFF
20,TRBD2,-,TRBV4-2,TRBJ2-6,TGTGCCAGCAGCCCAAGCACTAGCGGGGGGGCATGGTCTGGGGCCAACGTCCTGACTTTC,CASSPSTSGGAWSGANVLTF
13,-,-,TRBV9,TRBJ1-6,TGTGCCAGCAGCGTAGGGAATAATTCACCCCTCCACTTT,CASSVGNNSPLHF
18,TRBD2,-,TRBV5-6,TRBJ2-1,TGTGCCAGCAGCTCTAGCGGGGGGCTTTACCTCTCCTACAATGAGCAGTTCTTC,CASSSSGGLYLSYNEQFF
15,-,-,TRBV11-2,TRBJ2-3,TGTGCCAGCAGCTTCACAGGGCAGAACACAGATACGCAGTATTTT,CASSFTGQNTDTQYF
14,-,-,TRBV7-9,TRBJ2-7,TGTGCCAGCAGCTTGGAAGGGGACTCCTACGAGCAGTACTTC,CASSLEGDSYEQYF
15,TRBD1,-,TRBV28,TRBJ2-1,TGTGCCAGCAGTGAGACAGGGGAGCCACACAATGAGCAGTTCTTC,CASSETGEPHNEQFF
14,TRBD1,medium-sized,TRBV19,TRBJ2-2,TGTGCCAGTAGGCCCGACAGGGTCGGCGGGGAGCTGTTTTTT,CASRPDRVGGELFF
15,-,-,TRBV4-1,TRBJ2-2,TGCGCCAGCAGCCAAGAGGGAGGGAACACCGGGGAGCTGTTTTTT,CASSQEGGNTGELFF
16,TRBD2,-,TRBV11-2,TRBJ2-3,TGTGCCAGCAGCTTACTAGCGGGGGCGGGCACAGATACGCAGTATTTT,CASSLLAGAGTDTQYF
15,-,many,TRBV6-1,TRBJ2-4,TGTGCCAGCTGGGGGAGGGGGTCGGCTTGGGACATTCAGTACTTC,CASWGRGSAWDIQYF
13,TRBD1,-,TRBV28,TRBJ1-1,TGTGCCAGCAGTTTAACAGGGGGCACTGAAGCTTTCTTT,CASSLTGGTEAFF
11,TRBD1,once,TRBV28,TRBJ1-2,TGTGCCAGGACCTCCGGGACAGGGAACACCTTC,CARTSGTGNTF